The present TCR beta chain was sequenced within a study of cytomegalovirus exposure and HLA in healthy donors. Whole-study results and caveats: Among the CMV-associated chains, a few were confirmed in vitro as specific for CMV antigens.

The CDR3 extends over 14 amino acids. V dropped 6 bases and J dropped 7 bases, with 15 bases sitting between them. Germline assignment: CDR1 MDHEN and CDR2 SYDVKM. Notes on this clone: The antigen is not known.

Each of the donors was a healthy bone marrow donor. Unrecorded immune exposures were likely, despite nominal health at sampling. Vbeta (60) and Jbeta (13) primers were used in the PCR. In the authors' workflow: In a later analysis, of roughly 83 million unique beta chains, roughly 11 million appeared in at least two donors. Only in-frame clones appear in the TCRdb table, and some are missing; sequencing was by immunoSEQ multiplex PCR. V and J calls and clone size follow that table, whereas D and trimming were derived from the DNA. This table holds about 200,000 clones, roughly four fifths found once.

The chain joins TRBV28 to TRBJ1-4, with D possibly TRBD1 on 5 matching bases. Specimen: PBMCs. This clonotype was sampled from a woman between 40 and 50 years old in good health and CMV-seronegative. In DNA, the CDR3 is TGTGCCAGCAGGGTCAGGGAATCTTTTGAAAAACTGTTTTTT. It is translated as CASRVRESFEKLFF.